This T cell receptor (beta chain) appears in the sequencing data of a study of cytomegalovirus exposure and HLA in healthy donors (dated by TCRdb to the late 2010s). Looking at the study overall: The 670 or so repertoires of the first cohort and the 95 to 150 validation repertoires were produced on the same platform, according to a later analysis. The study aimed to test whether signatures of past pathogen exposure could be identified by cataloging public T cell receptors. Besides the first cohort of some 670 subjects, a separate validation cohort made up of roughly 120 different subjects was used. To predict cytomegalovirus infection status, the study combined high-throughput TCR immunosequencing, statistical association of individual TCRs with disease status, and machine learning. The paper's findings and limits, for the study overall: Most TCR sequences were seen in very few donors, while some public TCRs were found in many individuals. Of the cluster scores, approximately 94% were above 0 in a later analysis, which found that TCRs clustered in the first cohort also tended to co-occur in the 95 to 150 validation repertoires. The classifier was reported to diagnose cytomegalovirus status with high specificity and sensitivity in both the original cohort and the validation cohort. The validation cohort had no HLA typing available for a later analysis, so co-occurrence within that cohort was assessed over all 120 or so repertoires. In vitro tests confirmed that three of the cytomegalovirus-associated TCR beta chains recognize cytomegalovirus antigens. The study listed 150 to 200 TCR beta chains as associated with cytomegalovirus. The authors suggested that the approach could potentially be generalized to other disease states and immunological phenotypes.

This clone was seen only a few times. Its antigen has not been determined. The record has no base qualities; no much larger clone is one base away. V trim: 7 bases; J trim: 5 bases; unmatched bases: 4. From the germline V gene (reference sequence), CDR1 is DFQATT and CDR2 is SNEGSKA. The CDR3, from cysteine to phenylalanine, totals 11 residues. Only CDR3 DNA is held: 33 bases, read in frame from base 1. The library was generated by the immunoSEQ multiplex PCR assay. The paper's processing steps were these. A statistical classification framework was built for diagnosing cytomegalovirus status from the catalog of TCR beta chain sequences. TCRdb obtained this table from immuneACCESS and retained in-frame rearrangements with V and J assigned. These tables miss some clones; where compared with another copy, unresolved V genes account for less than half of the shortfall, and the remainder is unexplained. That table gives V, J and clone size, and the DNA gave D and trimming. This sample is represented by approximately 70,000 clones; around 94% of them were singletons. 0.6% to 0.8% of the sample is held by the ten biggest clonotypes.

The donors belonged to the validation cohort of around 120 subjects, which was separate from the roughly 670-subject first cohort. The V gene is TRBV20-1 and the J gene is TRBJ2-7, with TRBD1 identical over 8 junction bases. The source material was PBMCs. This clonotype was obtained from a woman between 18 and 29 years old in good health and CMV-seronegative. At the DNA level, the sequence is TGCAGTGGGGACAGGAGCCACGAGCAGTACTTC. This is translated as CSGDRSHEQYF.